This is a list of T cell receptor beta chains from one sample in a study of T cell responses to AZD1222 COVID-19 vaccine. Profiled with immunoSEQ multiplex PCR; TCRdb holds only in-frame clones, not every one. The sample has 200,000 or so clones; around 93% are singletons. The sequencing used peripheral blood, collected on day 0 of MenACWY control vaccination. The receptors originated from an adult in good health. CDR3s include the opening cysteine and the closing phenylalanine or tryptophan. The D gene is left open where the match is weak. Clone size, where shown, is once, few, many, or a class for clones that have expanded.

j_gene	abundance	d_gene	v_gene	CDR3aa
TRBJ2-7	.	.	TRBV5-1	CASSPRGRGHEQYF
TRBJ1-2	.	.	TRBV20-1	CSASGRGAYGYTF
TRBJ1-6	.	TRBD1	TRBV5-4	CASSLDGQGNSPLHF
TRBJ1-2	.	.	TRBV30	CAWAGPVGPYGYTF
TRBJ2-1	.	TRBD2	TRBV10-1	CASSVSLAGQQFF
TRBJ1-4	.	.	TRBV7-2	CASSLTARFTTNEKLFF
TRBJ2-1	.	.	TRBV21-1	CASSTLAGATDNEQFF
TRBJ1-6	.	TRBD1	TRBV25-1	CASSPTGINSPLHF
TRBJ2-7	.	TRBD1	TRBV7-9	CASSYPSGTGSYEQYF
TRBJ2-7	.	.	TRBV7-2	CASSLEGNVIYEQYF
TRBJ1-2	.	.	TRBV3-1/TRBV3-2	CASSQGGRGGNYGYTF
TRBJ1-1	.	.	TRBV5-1	CASSLGPEAFF
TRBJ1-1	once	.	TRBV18	CASSPPRPNSEAFF
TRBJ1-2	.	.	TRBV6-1	CASSDPGGSGYTF
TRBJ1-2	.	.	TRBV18	CASSPRGAPNYGYTF
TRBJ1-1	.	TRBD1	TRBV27	CASSYQGATEAFF
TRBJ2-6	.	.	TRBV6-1	CASQPAGANVLTF
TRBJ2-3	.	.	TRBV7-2	CASSWGDTQYF
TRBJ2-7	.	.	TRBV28	CASSPPQGTADEQYF
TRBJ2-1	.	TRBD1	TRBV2	CASSPGQGWYEQFF
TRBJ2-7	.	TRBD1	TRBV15	CATSRTGQATYEQYF
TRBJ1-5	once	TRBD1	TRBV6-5	CASSYPNRGSQHF
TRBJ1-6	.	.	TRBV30	CAWEGGVHSPLHF
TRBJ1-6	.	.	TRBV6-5	CASISGQGTLPLHF
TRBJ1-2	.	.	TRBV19	CASTPPWQGHGYTF
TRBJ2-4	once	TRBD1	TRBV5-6	CASSWGQGVGIQYF
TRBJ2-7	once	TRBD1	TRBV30	CAWWGTGGVEQYF
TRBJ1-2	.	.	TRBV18	CASSPQAQSDGYTF
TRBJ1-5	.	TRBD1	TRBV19	CASSTPGGLQPQHF
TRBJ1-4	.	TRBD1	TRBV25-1	CASSESGTGNEKLFF
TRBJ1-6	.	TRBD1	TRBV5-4	CASSLGGTGNSPLHF
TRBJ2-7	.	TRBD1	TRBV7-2	CASSSGQGTYEQYF
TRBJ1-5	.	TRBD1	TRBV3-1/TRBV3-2	CASSHGQGWDQPQHF
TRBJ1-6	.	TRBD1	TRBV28	CASSRSTGSSPLHF
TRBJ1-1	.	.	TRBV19	CASNNQGQVPEAFF
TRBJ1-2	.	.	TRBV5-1	CASSPDGTYGYTF